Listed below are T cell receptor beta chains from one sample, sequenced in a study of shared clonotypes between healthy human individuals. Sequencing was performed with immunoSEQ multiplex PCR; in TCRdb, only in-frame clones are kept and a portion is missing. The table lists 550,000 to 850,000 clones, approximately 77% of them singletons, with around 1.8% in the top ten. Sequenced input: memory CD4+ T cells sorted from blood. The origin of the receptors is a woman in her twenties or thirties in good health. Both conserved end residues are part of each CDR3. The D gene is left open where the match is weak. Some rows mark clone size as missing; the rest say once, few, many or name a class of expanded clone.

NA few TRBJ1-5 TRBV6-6 TGTGCCAGCAGTTTCCCAGGCGGTAATCAGCCCCAGCATTTT CASSFPGGNQPQHF
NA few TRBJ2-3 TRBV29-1 TGCAGCGTTGCGAAGGATACGCAGTATTTT CSVAKDTQYF
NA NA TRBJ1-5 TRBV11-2 TGTGCCAGCAGCTCCCAGGGAGGACAGCCCCAGCATTTT CASSSQGGQPQHF
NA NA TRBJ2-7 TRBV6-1 TGTGCCAGCAGTGAACAGGGGATATCCTACGAGCAGTACTTC CASSEQGISYEQYF
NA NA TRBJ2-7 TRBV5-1 TGCGCCAGCAGCCGACAGGCGGGGGCAACCTACGAGCAGTACTTC CASSRQAGATYEQYF
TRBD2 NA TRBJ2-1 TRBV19 TGTGCCAGTAGGAAGGTAGCGGGAGGGGAGCAGTTCTTC CASRKVAGGEQFF
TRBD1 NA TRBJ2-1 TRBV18 TGTGCCAGCTCCCGAGACCAGCACAGGGGCCAGAGGTACAATGAGCAGTTCTTC CASSRDQHRGQRYNEQFF
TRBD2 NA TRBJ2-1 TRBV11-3 TGTGCCAGCAGCTTAGACGGGAGGGCCGCAAATGAGCAGTTCTTC CASSLDGRAANEQFF
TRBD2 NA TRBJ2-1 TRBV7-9 TGTGCCAGCACTCCCCGGGCTAGCGGGAGGAATGAGCAGTTCTTC CASTPRASGRNEQFF
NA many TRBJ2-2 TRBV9 TGTGCCAGCAGCAAATATTACCAAATTTTGAACACCGGGGAGCTGTTTTTT CASSKYYQILNTGELFF
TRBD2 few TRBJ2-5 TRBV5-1 TGCGCCAGCAGCTTGGGGGCGGGAGAGGAGACCCAGTACTTC CASSLGAGEETQYF
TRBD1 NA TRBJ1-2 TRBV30 TGTGCCGGAGACGACAGGGATGGCGCCTATGGCTACACCTTC CAGDDRDGAYGYTF
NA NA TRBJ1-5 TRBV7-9 TGTGCCAGCAGCTTGGTTTCTTCAAGGAATAGCAATCAGCCCCAGCATTTT CASSLVSSRNSNQPQHF
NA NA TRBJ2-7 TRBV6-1 TGTGCCAGCAGTCCGACTAGTGTTTCCTACGAGCAGTACTTC CASSPTSVSYEQYF
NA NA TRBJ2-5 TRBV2 TGTGCCAGCAGTGTAAGTGGCGAAGAGACCCAGTACTTC CASSVSGEETQYF
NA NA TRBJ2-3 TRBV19 TGTGCCAGTAGTATTTCTTTTGTGGTGGATACGCAGTATTTT CASSISFVVDTQYF
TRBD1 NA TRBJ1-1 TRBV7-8 TGTGCCAGCAGCAGTCAGGGGGACACTGAAGCTTTCTTT CASSSQGDTEAFF
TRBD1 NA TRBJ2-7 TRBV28 TGTGCCAGCAGTTTACGGGACAGGGGGTTGTACGAGCAGTACTTC CASSLRDRGLYEQYF
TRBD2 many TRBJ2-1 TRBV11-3 TGTGCCAGCAGCTTAGCGGGAGGGTACAATGAGCAGTTCTTC CASSLAGGYNEQFF
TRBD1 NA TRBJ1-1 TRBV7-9 TGTGCCAGCAGAAGTAAACAGGGGTCCACTGAAGCTTTCTTT CASRSKQGSTEAFF
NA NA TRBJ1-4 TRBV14 TGTGCCAGCAGCCAAGATCGGAAGGGAAAACTGTTTTTT CASSQDRKGKLFF
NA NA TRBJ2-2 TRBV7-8 TGTGCCAGTGGGGACACCCGTTCGTACACCGGGGAGCTGTTTTTT CASGDTRSYTGELFF
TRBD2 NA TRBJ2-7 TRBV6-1 TGTGCCAGCAGTGTGTCTAGCGGGAGCTCCTACGAGCAGTACTTC CASSVSSGSSYEQYF
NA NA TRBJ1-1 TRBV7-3 TGTGCCAGCTCCCGCGGAATGAACACTGAAGCTTTCTTT CASSRGMNTEAFF
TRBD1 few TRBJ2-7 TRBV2 TGTGCCAGCAGTAAAAACAGGGGCCTTACTTCCTACGAGCAGTACTTC CASSKNRGLTSYEQYF
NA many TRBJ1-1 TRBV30 TGTGCCTGGAGTATAGGGAACACTGAAGCTTTCTTT CAWSIGNTEAFF
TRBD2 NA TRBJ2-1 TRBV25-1 TGTGCCAGCAGTCACCCGGGACTAGCGGGGTACAATGAGCAGTTCTTC CASSHPGLAGYNEQFF
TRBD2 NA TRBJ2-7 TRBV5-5 TGTGCCAGCAGCTTGAGGGGGACTAGCGGGAGAGGCGAGCAGTACTTC CASSLRGTSGRGEQYF
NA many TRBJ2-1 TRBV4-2 TGTGCCAGCAGCCAAGACCGGGTATACAATGAGCAGTTCTTC CASSQDRVYNEQFF
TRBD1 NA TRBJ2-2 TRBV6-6 TGTGCCAGCAGCCTCGACAGGGCCGGGGAGCTGTTTTTT CASSLDRAGELFF